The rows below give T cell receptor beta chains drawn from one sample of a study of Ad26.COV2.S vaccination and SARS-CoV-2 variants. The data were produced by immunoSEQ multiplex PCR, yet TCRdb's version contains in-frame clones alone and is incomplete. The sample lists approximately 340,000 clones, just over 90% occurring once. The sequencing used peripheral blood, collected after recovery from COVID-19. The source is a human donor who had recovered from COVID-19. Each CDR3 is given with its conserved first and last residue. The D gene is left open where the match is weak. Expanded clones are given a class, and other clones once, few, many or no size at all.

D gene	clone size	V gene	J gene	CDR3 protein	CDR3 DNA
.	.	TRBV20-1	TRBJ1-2	CSVLQVDGYTF	TGCAGTGTTCTTCAGGTTGATGGCTACACCTTC
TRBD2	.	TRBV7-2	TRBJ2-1	CASSKTSGGGYNEQFF	TGTGCCAGCAGCAAGACTAGCGGGGGGGGCTACAATGAGCAGTTCTTC
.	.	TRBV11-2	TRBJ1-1	CASSPQAKNTEAFF	TGTGCCAGCAGCCCCCAGGCGAAGAACACTGAAGCTTTCTTT
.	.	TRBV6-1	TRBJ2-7	CASSEAIRGYYEQYF	TGTGCCAGCAGTGAGGCCATCAGGGGTTACTACGAGCAGTACTTC
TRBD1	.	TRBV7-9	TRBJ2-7	CASSAGDRALSEQYF	TGTGCCAGCAGCGCGGGGGACAGGGCCCTAAGCGAGCAGTACTTC
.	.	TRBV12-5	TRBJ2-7	CATTDNYEQYF	TGTGCTACCACGGACAACTACGAGCAGTACTTC
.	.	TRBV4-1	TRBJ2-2	CASSQVRLVNTGELFF	TGCGCCAGCAGCCAAGTGCGCCTAGTGAACACCGGGGAGCTGTTTTTT
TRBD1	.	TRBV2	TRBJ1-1	CASSGQGRNTEAFF	TGTGCCAGCAGTGGACAGGGGAGGAACACTGAAGCTTTCTTT
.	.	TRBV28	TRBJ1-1	CASSPGGARPEAFF	TGTGCCAGCAGTCCCGGGGGGGCTAGACCTGAAGCTTTCTTT
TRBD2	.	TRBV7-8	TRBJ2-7	CASSLAIAGGYSYEQYF	TGTGCCAGCAGCTTAGCCATAGCGGGGGGCTACTCCTACGAGCAGTACTTC
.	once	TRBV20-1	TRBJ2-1	CSEGGGYEQFF	TGCAGTGAAGGTGGGGGCTATGAGCAGTTCTTC
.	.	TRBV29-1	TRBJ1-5	CSVEGGIGSPQHF	TGCAGCGTTGAAGGGGGGATCGGCAGTCCCCAGCATTTT
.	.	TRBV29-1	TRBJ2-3	CSVGSRISTDTQYF	TGCAGCGTTGGTTCCAGAATATCCACAGATACGCAGTATTTT
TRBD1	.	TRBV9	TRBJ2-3	CASSVATASSWTGSTDTQYF	TGTGCCAGCAGCGTAGCTACGGCCAGTAGTTGGACAGGGAGCACAGATACGCAGTATTTT
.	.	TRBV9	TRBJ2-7	CASSVGSGKTSYEQYF	TGTGCCAGCAGCGTAGGCTCCGGGAAAACCTCCTACGAGCAGTACTTC
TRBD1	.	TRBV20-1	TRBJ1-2	CSASGTGYGYTF	TGCAGTGCTAGTGGGACAGGGTATGGCTACACCTTC
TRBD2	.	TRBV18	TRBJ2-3	CASSPPASGGAPDTQYF	TGTGCCAGCTCACCACCCGCCAGCGGGGGGGCCCCAGATACGCAGTATTTT
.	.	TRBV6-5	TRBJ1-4	CASSYSGPTNEKLFF	TGTGCCAGCAGTTACTCGGGACCCACTAATGAAAAACTGTTTTTT
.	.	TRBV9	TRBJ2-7	CASSVDRGPEYEQYF	TGTGCCAGCAGCGTAGATCGGGGACCGGAATACGAGCAGTACTTC
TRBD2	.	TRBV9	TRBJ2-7	CASLAGRSYEQYF	TGTGCCAGCCTAGCGGGCAGATCCTACGAGCAGTACTTC
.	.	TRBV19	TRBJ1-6	CASSTHSGGEKPLHF	TGTGCCAGTAGTACCCACTCGGGGGGAGAAAAACCCCTCCACTTT
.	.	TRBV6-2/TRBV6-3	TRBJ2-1	CASSFQYNEQFF	TGTGCCAGCAGTTTCCAATACAATGAGCAGTTCTTC
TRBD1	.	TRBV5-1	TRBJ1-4	CASSYGTGSEKLFF	TGCGCCAGCAGCTACGGGACAGGGAGTGAAAAACTGTTTTTT
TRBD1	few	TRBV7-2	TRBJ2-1	CASSPDRGSYNEQFF	TGTGCCAGCAGCCCAGACAGGGGCTCCTACAATGAGCAGTTCTTC
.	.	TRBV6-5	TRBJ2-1	CASNDRDNEQFF	TGTGCCAGCAACGACCGGGACAATGAGCAGTTCTTC
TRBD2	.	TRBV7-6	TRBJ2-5	CASSAGTSGQETQYF	TGTGCCAGCAGCGCAGGGACTAGCGGTCAAGAGACCCAGTACTTC
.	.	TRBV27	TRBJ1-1	CASSLSLGQEAFF	TGTGCCAGCAGTTTATCGTTGGGGCAGGAAGCTTTCTTT
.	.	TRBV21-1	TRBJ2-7	CASSTDRDTGCDSYEQYF	TGTGCCAGCAGCACCGACCGGGACACCGGCTGCGACTCCTACGAGCAGTACTTC
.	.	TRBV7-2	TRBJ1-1	CASSFAGRQNTEAFF	TGTGCCAGCAGCTTTGCGGGGAGACAGAACACTGAAGCTTTCTTT
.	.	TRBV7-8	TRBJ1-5	CASSSTSSGLGNQPQHF	TGTGCCAGCAGCTCAACCAGCTCAGGGTTAGGCAATCAGCCCCAGCATTTT
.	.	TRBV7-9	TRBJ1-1	CASRGRVNTEAFF	TGTGCCAGCAGAGGCAGGGTGAACACTGAAGCTTTCTTT
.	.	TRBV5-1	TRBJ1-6	CASSSKSRGSGSPLHF	TGCGCCAGCAGCTCCAAGTCTCGGGGGAGTGGTTCACCCCTCCACTTT
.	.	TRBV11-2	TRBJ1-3	CASSLWRSSGNTIYF	TGTGCCAGCAGCTTATGGCGGAGCTCTGGAAACACCATATATTTT
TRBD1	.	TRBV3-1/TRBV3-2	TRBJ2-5	CASIGTGSRDGQYF	TGTGCCAGCATTGGGACAGGGTCAAGAGATGGCCAGTACTTC
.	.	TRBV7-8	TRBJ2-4	CASSLDGTKNIQYF	TGTGCCAGCAGCTTAGACGGGACCAAAAACATTCAGTACTTC
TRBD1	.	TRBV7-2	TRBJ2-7	CASSSIDRAVLAEQYF	TGTGCCAGCAGCTCCATCGACAGGGCTGTCCTAGCCGAGCAGTACTTC
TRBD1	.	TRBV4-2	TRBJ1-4	CASSPGTGNEKLFF	TGTGCCAGCAGCCCCGGGACAGGCAATGAAAAACTGTTTTTT
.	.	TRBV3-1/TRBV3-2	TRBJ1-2	CASSRAVGALSYTF	TGTGCCAGCAGCCGAGCGGTGGGGGCGTTGAGCTACACCTTC
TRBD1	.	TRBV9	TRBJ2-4	CASSVGVTGGFSKNIQYF	TGTGCCAGCAGCGTAGGGGTGACAGGGGGCTTTTCCAAAAACATTCAGTACTTC
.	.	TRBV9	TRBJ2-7	CASSVAGGLSYEQYF	TGTGCCAGCAGCGTAGCAGGAGGTCTCTCCTACGAGCAGTACTTC
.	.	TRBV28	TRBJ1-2	CASRDQTRSLGGYTF	TGTGCCAGCAGAGACCAGACCAGGTCCCTCGGTGGCTACACCTTC
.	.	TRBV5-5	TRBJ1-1	CASSELSGVSNTEAFF	TGTGCCAGCAGCGAACTATCAGGGGTATCGAACACTGAAGCTTTCTTT
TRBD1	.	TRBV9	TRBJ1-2	CASSARDRDGYTF	TGTGCCAGCAGCGCCCGGGACAGGGACGGCTACACCTTC
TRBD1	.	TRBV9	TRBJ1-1	CASSHPPGQGAGDEAFF	TGTGCCAGCAGCCACCCCCCGGGACAGGGGGCCGGGGATGAAGCTTTCTTT
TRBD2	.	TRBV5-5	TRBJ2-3	CASSLGLAGGSDTQYF	TGTGCCAGCAGCTTGGGTCTGGCGGGGGGATCAGATACGCAGTATTTT
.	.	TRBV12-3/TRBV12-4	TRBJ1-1	CASTSSAEAFF	TGTGCCAGCACCTCTAGCGCTGAAGCTTTCTTT
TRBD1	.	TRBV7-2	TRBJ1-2	CASSHGQGIYGYTF	TGTGCCAGCAGCCATGGACAGGGAATCTATGGCTACACCTTC
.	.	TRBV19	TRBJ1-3	CASSTLGRGNTIYF	TGTGCCAGTAGTACCCTGGGCAGAGGAAACACCATATATTTT
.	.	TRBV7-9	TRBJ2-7	CASSQTGRTGEQYF	TGTGCCAGCAGCCAAACGGGCAGGACGGGCGAGCAGTACTTC
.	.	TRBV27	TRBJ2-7	CASSPRVASYEQYF	TGTGCCAGCAGTCCTCGAGTGGCTAGCTACGAGCAGTACTTC
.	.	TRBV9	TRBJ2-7	CASSKSPGQDYEQYF	TGTGCCAGCAGCAAATCTCCGGGACAAGACTACGAGCAGTACTTC
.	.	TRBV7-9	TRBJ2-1	CASSLIRDISSYNEQFF	TGTGCCAGCAGCCTCATTCGGGACATTAGCTCCTACAATGAGCAGTTCTTC
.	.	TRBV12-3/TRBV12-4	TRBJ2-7	CASRNGPLYEQYF	TGTGCCAGCAGGAACGGACCATTATACGAGCAGTACTTC
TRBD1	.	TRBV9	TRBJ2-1	CASSPAGTGGNEQFF	TGTGCCAGCAGCCCAGCCGGGACAGGGGGTAATGAGCAGTTCTTC
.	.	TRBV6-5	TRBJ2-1	CASSSSWGDRGEQFF	TGTGCCAGCAGTTCGTCGTGGGGGGATAGAGGTGAGCAGTTCTTC
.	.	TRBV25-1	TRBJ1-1	CASTGQERGGEAFF	TGTGCCAGCACTGGTCAGGAAAGGGGCGGCGAAGCTTTCTTT
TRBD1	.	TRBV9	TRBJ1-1	CASSVGKGGQGARENTEAFF	TGTGCCAGCAGCGTAGGGAAAGGGGGACAGGGGGCGCGTGAGAACACTGAAGCTTTCTTT
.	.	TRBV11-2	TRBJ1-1	CASSLGGSRSAFF	TGTGCCAGCAGCTTAGGGGGGTCCAGATCGGCTTTCTTT
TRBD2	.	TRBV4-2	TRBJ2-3	CASRGASGGAEDTQYF	TGTGCCAGCAGAGGGGCGAGCGGGGGGGCAGAGGATACGCAGTATTTT